Presented here are 6 T cell receptor beta chains from one specimen sequenced in a study of cytotoxic CD8 clonotypes in ibrutinib-treated CLL. TCRdb's table, derived via immunoSEQ multiplex PCR, lists solely in-frame clones and lacks some. This sample yields 250,000 to 350,000 clones, of which 65% to 85% are seen a single time; around 6% belongs to the top ten. The sample here was PBMCs, taken at disease progression, from a patient treated with ibrutinib. The receptors were sampled from a human donor with chronic lymphocytic leukemia.

The chain joins TRBV10-3 to TRBJ2-5; TRBD1 matches 7 bases. The V and J ends lost 8 bases and 2 bases, in that order; junction bases with no gene match: 8. Per the germline V gene, CDR1 is ENHRY and CDR2 is SYGVKD. There are 14 residues in the CDR3. The CDR3 region is CAIQPGQLQETQYF. The CDR3 DNA follows: TGTGCCATCCAGCCGGGACAGTTACAAGAGACCCAGTACTTC.

The count of this clone is one. The CDR3 DNA sequence: TGCGCCAGCAGCTTGTTGGGCGGGAGCGAGCAGTACTTC. This sequence encodes CASSLLGGSEQYF. The chain combines TRBV5-1 with TRBJ2-7; the match to TRBD2 covers 7 bases. The ends lost 1 base at V and 6 bases at J; junction bases unmatched: 4. CDR1 and CDR2 (germline): SGHRS, YFSETQ. This CDR3 is 13 amino acids long.

This sequence joins TRBV4-1 and TRBJ1-3, with D perhaps matching TRBD1 (6 bases). The CDR3 contains 20 residues. Deletions cut 1 base from V and 2 bases from J, with 24 bases between. The germline V gene has CDR1 MGHRA and CDR2 YSYEKL. The CDR3 region has the DNA TGCGCCAGCAGCCAAGTCGATTTCGGGGGCAGGGTTGGTACTGGAAACACCATATATTTT. Translated, it gives CASSQVDFGGRVGTGNTIYF.

This sequence joins TRBV5-1 and TRBJ1-6; TRBD1 is a possible D gene (6 bases). This CDR3 is built from 18 residues. Germline lookup yields CDR1 SGHRS and CDR2 YFSETQ. The V gene lost 0 bases and the J gene lost 7 bases, with 20 bases spanning the gap. The CDR3 DNA reads as TGCGCCAGCAGCTTGGGAAACCAGGGGACTCTGGGGAATTCACCCCTCCACTTT. Protein product: CASSLGNQGTLGNSPLHF.

This clone turned up a few times. The chain has TRBV18 and TRBJ1-3, with 7 bases identical to TRBD1. The CDR3 sequence is 14 residues long. With V trimmed by 5 bases and J by 3 bases, 4 bases remained unmatched. The V gene's germline CDR1 is KGHSH and CDR2 LQKENI. The CDR3 spells CASSTRTGGNTIYF. The CDR3 DNA follows: TGTGCCAGCTCAACCCGGACAGGTGGAAACACCATATATTTT.

The chain recombines TRBV10-3 with TRBJ2-5, with TRBD2 matching 11 bases. The ends lost 0 bases at V and 2 bases at J; junction bases unmatched: 5. CDR1 and CDR2 from the germline V gene are ENHRY and SYGVKD. There are 17 residues in the CDR3. The CDR3 region has the DNA TGTGCCATCAGTGAGTCCGGGACTAGCGGTCTACAAGAGACCCAGTACTTC. Translated: CAISESGTSGLQETQYF.